The 4 T cell receptor beta chains listed next were all sequenced from one sample in a study of T-cell memory formation after mild COVID-19. TCRdb used MiXCR to reprocess the 5' RACE reads, holding one entry per CDR3 protein. The sample includes around 210,000 distinct CDR3 sequences, over 9.5% of them seen just once. Sequencing used PBMCs or a T cell subset sorted from them (not recorded which). These receptors came from a man between 18 and 35 years old who had mild COVID-19 (a few samples of this study predate the infection). Cell type and time point are not known.

This clonotype has more than one count but fewer than ten. The chain recombines TRBV6-5 with TRBJ1-4, with a tentative D call TRBD1 (6 bases). The V gene lost 5 bases and the J gene lost 8 bases, with 15 bases spanning the gap. The CDR3 is 14 amino acids. Germline V gene sequence: CDR1 MNHEY, CDR2 SVGAGI. CDR3 sequence: CASSLRQEGEKLFF. The DNA for the CDR3 is TGTGCCAGCAGTCTCCGACAGGAGGGGGAAAAACTGTTTTTT.

This clonotype showed up just a few times. The J gene is TRBJ2-3, the V gene TRBV7-3, with D possibly being TRBD2 (6 bases). Germline CDR1 SGHTA, CDR2 FQGTGA. V lost 7 bases, J lost 2 bases, and 16 bases lay in between. This CDR3 contains 15 residues. CDR3 nucleotide sequence: TGTGCCAGCACCAAAAACGGAGGGGCCACAGATACGCAGTATTTT. This sequence encodes CASTKNGGATDTQYF.

This clonotype was seen a few times. This rearrangement joins TRBV4-3 to TRBJ2-1; 10 bases match TRBD1. V was clipped by 6 bases and J by 9 bases; unmatched bases: 8. The CDR3 is made up of 14 amino acids. Per germline, CDR1 LGHNA and CDR2 YSLEER. This chain's CDR3 is CASSPGTGEGEQFF. CDR3 nucleotide sequence: TGCGCCAGCAGTCCCGGGACAGGGGAGGGTGAGCAGTTCTTC.

This clonotype was observed a few times. The genes are TRBV12-3 or TRBV12-4 and TRBJ1-2; maybe TRBD1 (5 bases). The CDR3 is made up of 14 amino acids. V lost 8 bases and J lost 7, with 20 bases in between. The CDR3 loop reads CASGRLLAGGGYTF. CDR3 nucleotides: TGTGCCAGCGGTCGACTTTTGGCGGGGGGTGGCTACACCTTC.